Listed below are T cell receptor beta chains from one sample, sequenced in a study of shared clonotypes between healthy human individuals. Sequencing was performed with immunoSEQ multiplex PCR; in TCRdb, only in-frame clones are kept and a portion is missing. The profile shows about 2.5 million clones, around 90% of them singletons. The source material was naive CD4+ T cells from PBMCs. These TCRs come from a man aged 18 to 35 in good health. Some clones in this sample may be carry-over from other donors' samples. CDR3s include the opening cysteine and the closing phenylalanine or tryptophan. A D gene is named only where the DNA matches it firmly. Clone size is stated in some rows and not others, as once, few, many or a class when expanded.

clone size: -; D gene: -; J gene: TRBJ1-4; V gene: TRBV15; CDR3 protein: CATSRVRADSEKLFF; CDR3 DNA: TGTGCCACCAGCAGAGTTCGCGCTGACAGTGAAAAACTGTTTTTT
clone size: few; D gene: -; J gene: TRBJ1-5; V gene: TRBV2; CDR3 protein: CASSVYSGNQPQHF; CDR3 DNA: TGTGCCAGCAGTGTTTACAGCGGCAATCAGCCCCAGCATTTT
clone size: -; D gene: -; J gene: TRBJ2-5; V gene: TRBV11-1; CDR3 protein: CASSSRGGQETQYF; CDR3 DNA: TGTGCCAGCAGCTCCAGAGGTGGCCAAGAGACCCAGTACTTC
clone size: -; D gene: TRBD1; J gene: TRBJ2-1; V gene: TRBV27; CDR3 protein: CASSGLGDRYYNEQFF; CDR3 DNA: TGTGCCAGCAGTGGACTGGGGGACAGGTATTACAATGAGCAGTTCTTC
clone size: -; D gene: -; J gene: TRBJ2-5; V gene: TRBV29-1; CDR3 protein: CSVGPQGGETQYF; CDR3 DNA: TGCAGCGTTGGGCCCCAGGGTGGGGAGACCCAGTACTTC
clone size: -; D gene: -; J gene: TRBJ2-1; V gene: TRBV19; CDR3 protein: CASSKGVREQFF; CDR3 DNA: TGTGCCAGTAGTAAGGGGGTCAGGGAGCAGTTCTTC
clone size: -; D gene: -; J gene: TRBJ2-1; V gene: TRBV19; CDR3 protein: CASSPRYRNNEQFF; CDR3 DNA: TGTGCCAGTAGTCCTCGATACAGAAACAATGAGCAGTTCTTC
clone size: -; D gene: TRBD2; J gene: TRBJ2-1; V gene: TRBV30; CDR3 protein: CAWSAGGTSGSFHEQFF; CDR3 DNA: TGTGCCTGGAGTGCAGGGGGGACTAGCGGGAGTTTTCATGAGCAGTTCTTC
clone size: -; D gene: -; J gene: TRBJ1-5; V gene: TRBV10-3; CDR3 protein: CAISGGRNQPQHF; CDR3 DNA: TGTGCCATCAGTGGGGGCCGCAATCAGCCCCAGCATTTT
clone size: -; D gene: -; J gene: TRBJ2-2; V gene: TRBV7-9; CDR3 protein: CASTRAGNTGELFF; CDR3 DNA: TGTGCCAGCACCAGGGCCGGGAACACCGGGGAGCTGTTTTTT
clone size: -; D gene: TRBD2; J gene: TRBJ2-7; V gene: TRBV7-9; CDR3 protein: CASSSQREDEQYF; CDR3 DNA: TGTGCCAGCAGCTCCCAGCGGGAGGACGAGCAGTACTTC
clone size: -; D gene: TRBD2; J gene: TRBJ2-5; V gene: TRBV10-3; CDR3 protein: CAISVTSVQETQYF; CDR3 DNA: TGTGCCATCAGTGTAACTAGCGTACAAGAGACCCAGTACTTC
clone size: once; D gene: TRBD2; J gene: TRBJ2-1; V gene: TRBV4-2; CDR3 protein: CASSPDGTSGGYNEQFF; CDR3 DNA: TGTGCCAGCAGCCCCGACGGGACTAGCGGGGGCTACAATGAGCAGTTCTTC
clone size: -; D gene: -; J gene: TRBJ2-5; V gene: TRBV6-1; CDR3 protein: CASNKGGWQETQYF; CDR3 DNA: TGTGCCAGCAACAAGGGGGGCTGGCAAGAGACCCAGTACTTC
clone size: -; D gene: TRBD2; J gene: TRBJ2-5; V gene: TRBV6-6; CDR3 protein: CASSYPSGRTWETQYF; CDR3 DNA: TGTGCCAGCAGTTACCCGAGCGGGAGGACATGGGAGACCCAGTACTTC